This is a list of T cell receptor beta chains from one sample in a study of control samples from healthy donors and cancer patients. Using immunoSEQ multiplex PCR, the repertoire was profiled, and TCRdb retains in-frame clones only, with some absent. The table records approximately 28,000 clones, 90% to 95% of them present only once. Sequenced material: PBMCs. The receptors were gathered from a man in his forties or fifties with lung cancer. Each CDR3 is given with its conserved first and last residue. The D gene is left open where the match is weak. A row's size may be missing; if present it is once, few, many or a size class.

>TRBV7-8|-|TRBJ1-3|few
CASSLGGGINQRRSGNTIYF
TGTGCCAGCAGCTTAGGCGGTGGCATAAATCAGCGGCGCTCTGGAAACACCATATATTTT
>TRBV7-9|TRBD2|TRBJ2-3|-
CASSPTSGGSTDTQYF
TGTGCCAGCAGCCCGACTAGCGGGGGGTCAACAGATACGCAGTATTTT
>TRBV21-1|-|TRBJ1-6|-
CASSKQTGRINSPLHF
TGTGCCAGCAGCAAACAGACGGGACGGATTAATTCACCCCTCCACTTT
>TRBV6-5|TRBD1|TRBJ2-5|few
CATRGRGETQYF
TGTGCCACCAGGGGGCGGGGAGAGACCCAGTACTTC
>TRBV10-2|-|TRBJ1-1|-
CASSESRGSTEAFF
TGCGCCAGCAGTGAGTCGAGGGGGAGCACTGAAGCTTTCTTT
>TRBV27|TRBD1|TRBJ2-6|few
CASSLGQGASGANVLTF
TGTGCCAGCAGCTTGGGACAGGGGGCTTCTGGGGCCAACGTCCTGACTTTC
>TRBV5-1|-|TRBJ2-2|-
CASSLDRAGELFF
TGCGCCAGCAGCTTGGACAGGGCCGGGGAGCTGTTTTTT
>TRBV6-1|-|TRBJ1-6|-
CASSEAAWTDRSSPLHF
TGTGCCAGCAGTGAAGCGGCCTGGACAGATCGCAGTTCACCCCTCCACTTT
>TRBV4-3|-|TRBJ1-3|-
CASSQAATAGAGNTIYF
TGCGCCAGCAGCCAAGCGGCTACTGCAGGAGCTGGAAACACCATATATTTT
>TRBV6-2/TRBV6-3|-|TRBJ2-3|-
CASSRNRFADTQYF
TGTGCCAGCAGTCGAAACAGGTTCGCAGATACGCAGTATTTT
>TRBV7-6|-|TRBJ2-3|-
CASSLSGDTDTQYF
TGTGCCAGCAGCTTATCAGGGGACACAGATACGCAGTATTTT
>TRBV30|-|TRBJ2-3|-
CAWIAGIGLMDTQYF
TGTGCCTGGATAGCAGGGATAGGACTAATGGATACGCAGTATTTT
>TRBV6-4|TRBD1|TRBJ2-5|-
CASSPTGDETQYF
TGTGCCAGCAGCCCGACAGGGGATGAGACCCAGTACTTC
>TRBV6-2/TRBV6-3|-|TRBJ2-7|once
CASSYKAGLYEQYF
TGTGCCAGCAGTTACAAGGCAGGGCTCTACGAGCAGTACTTC
>TRBV7-2|TRBD2|TRBJ2-7|-
CASSFYAAGGYEQYF
TGTGCCAGCAGCTTCTACGCAGCGGGGGGCTACGAGCAGTACTTC
>TRBV6-5|TRBD1|TRBJ2-2|-
CASRQQGASTGELFF
TGTGCCAGCAGACAACAGGGGGCGAGCACCGGGGAGCTGTTTTTT
>TRBV5-6|-|TRBJ1-5|-
CASSLIGGTQHF
TGTGCCAGCAGCTTGATTGGGGGAACCCAGCATTTT
>TRBV18|-|TRBJ2-3|once
CASSPNPPQRSTDTQYF
TGTGCCAGCTCACCAAACCCCCCCCAGAGGAGCACAGATACGCAGTATTTT
>TRBV19|-|TRBJ2-6|-
CASTVQPNGANVLTF
TGTGCCAGTACCGTACAACCCAATGGGGCCAACGTCCTGACTTTC
>TRBV6-2/TRBV6-3|TRBD2|TRBJ2-1|-
CASSYRVAGVWSYNEQFF
TGTGCCAGCAGTTACCGGGTAGCGGGGGTGTGGTCCTACAATGAGCAGTTCTTC
>TRBV9|-|TRBJ2-6|-
CASSVTGTGTNVLTF
TGTGCCAGCAGCGTGACAGGGACTGGGACCAACGTCCTGACTTTC
>TRBV18|-|TRBJ2-5|-
CASSPADNQETQYF
TGTGCCAGCTCACCCGCGGACAACCAAGAGACCCAGTACTTC
>TRBV14|-|TRBJ1-1|-
CASSQWVGTEAFF
TGTGCCAGCAGCCAGTGGGTTGGCACTGAAGCTTTCTTT
>TRBV19|-|TRBJ1-6|-
CASSEVTGSSYNSPLHF
TGTGCCAGTAGCGAAGTGACAGGTAGCTCCTATAATTCACCCCTCCACTTT
>TRBV7-2|-|TRBJ1-1|-
CASSPGDRGREAFF
TGTGCCAGCAGCCCAGGTGATAGGGGCCGCGAAGCTTTCTTT
>TRBV27|-|TRBJ2-3|-
CASSFASSSTDTQYF
TGTGCCAGCAGTTTTGCGTCTTCTAGCACAGATACGCAGTATTTT
>TRBV4-3|TRBD2|TRBJ2-2|-
CASSSGLFTTGELFF
TGCGCCAGCAGCTCGGGACTATTCACGACCGGGGAGCTGTTTTTT
>TRBV7-2|-|TRBJ1-2|-
CASSLYGESGYTF
TGTGCCAGCAGCTTATACGGGGAAAGTGGCTACACCTTC
>TRBV5-4|TRBD2|TRBJ2-3|-
CASSLRLAGADTQYF
TGTGCCAGCAGCCTGAGACTAGCGGGGGCAGATACGCAGTATTTT
>TRBV4-3|-|TRBJ2-3|-
CASSQSRVDTQYF
TGCGCCAGCAGCCAAAGTAGAGTCGATACGCAGTATTTT
>TRBV4-3|-|TRBJ1-2|-
CASSPTPGGHGYTF
TGCGCCAGCAGCCCCACCCCGGGAGGGCATGGCTACACCTTC
>TRBV3-1/TRBV3-2|-|TRBJ1-5|-
CASSQDQGGHSNQPQHF
TGTGCCAGCAGCCAGGACCAGGGAGGGCATAGCAATCAGCCCCAGCATTTT
>TRBV6-5|TRBD1|TRBJ2-3|-
CASRTGGGDTQYF
TGTGCCAGCCGGACAGGGGGCGGAGATACGCAGTATTTT
>TRBV4-1|-|TRBJ2-5|-
CASSQGGTKETQYF
TGCGCCAGCAGCCAAGGGGGGACCAAAGAGACCCAGTACTTC
>TRBV12-3/TRBV12-4|-|TRBJ1-1|-
CASSRLTEAFF
TGTGCCAGCAGCCGTTTAACTGAAGCTTTCTTT
>TRBV7-8|-|TRBJ1-6|-
CASSLDSPQHSPLHF
TGTGCCAGCAGCTTAGACTCCCCACAGCATTCACCCCTCCACTTT
>TRBV9|TRBD1|TRBJ2-2|-
CASSPPPGQGASTGELFF
TGTGCCAGCAGCCCCCCCCCGGGACAGGGGGCGAGCACCGGGGAGCTGTTTTTT
>TRBV6-6|-|TRBJ1-2|-
CASSYSVLAYSYGYTF
TGTGCCAGCAGTTACTCGGTTCTCGCGTACTCCTATGGCTACACCTTC
>TRBV5-4|-|TRBJ2-5|once
CASSLGLEETQYF
TGTGCCAGCAGCTTGGGGCTTGAAGAGACCCAGTACTTC
>TRBV30|-|TRBJ2-7|-
CAWSSGTISYEQYF
TGTGCCTGGAGCTCCGGGACAATCTCCTACGAGCAGTACTTC
>TRBV2|TRBD1|TRBJ2-7|-
CASSEGGGQIYEQYF
TGTGCCAGCAGTGAAGGTGGGGGACAGATCTACGAGCAGTACTTC
>TRBV2|-|TRBJ1-2|-
CASSSGGFETYGYTF
TGTGCCAGCAGTAGCGGGGGCTTTGAAACCTATGGCTACACCTTC
>TRBV7-8|TRBD2|TRBJ2-1|-
CASSLEEQRGTKFF
TGTGCCAGCAGCTTAGAAGAGCAGCGGGGGACCAAGTTCTTC
>TRBV18|-|TRBJ2-5|-
CASRLTPAETQYF
TGTGCCAGCCGCCTGACTCCCGCAGAGACCCAGTACTTC